This T cell receptor beta chain was found in a study of chemoradiotherapy in HPV16-positive cancers. The study's findings and limits: Candidate HPV-specific clones and E7-related TCR motifs grew in tumor during treatment.

CDR1 is MNHEY and CDR2 is SMNVEV in the germline V gene (reference sequence). This CDR3 comprises 15 residues. Germline trimming cut 2 bases from V and 4 bases from J; bases unmatched to any gene: 3. Sequenced by immunoSEQ multiplex PCR; TCRdb stores in-frame clones only, minus some. The repertoire holds 11,000 or so clones, under 80% seen once, with approximately 2.2% in the top ten. A note on this clone: Its cognate antigen is unknown.

The sequence came from a human donor with HPV-associated anogenital cancer. V usage is TRBV27 and J usage is TRBJ2-5, with 11 bases aligning to TRBD2. This sample was taken from a patient who underwent chemoradiotherapy. The CDR3 region is CASSLIGTSGETQYF. The CDR3 DNA reads TGTGCCAGCAGTTTAATAGGGACTAGCGGAGAGACCCAGTACTTC.